The 21 T cell receptor beta chains below were found in one sample sequenced in a study of T cell repertoires in cytomegalovirus infection. MiXCR, applied by TCRdb to the reads, yields one record per CDR3 protein. Here the sample spans about 250,000 distinct CDR3 sequences, around 12% being singletons. Sequencing used PBMCs. The source is a human donor in good health (CMV status not recorded). Some clones in this sample may be carry-over from other donors' samples.

The V call is TRBV9, the J call TRBJ1-5, with D possibly being TRBD1 (5 bases). This CDR3 is built from 15 residues. Trimming left V 3 bases short and J 2 bases short, with 12 bases between. Germline V gives CDR1 SGDLS, CDR2 YYNGEE. The DNA for the CDR3 is TGTGCCAGCAGCGCCGGACAAGCCGGCAATCAGCCCCAGCATTTT. Translated, it gives CASSAGQAGNQPQHF.

The table lists this clonotype with many counts. The chain has TRBV12-3 or TRBV12-4 and TRBJ2-5, with D uncertain. The CDR3 spans 12 residues. V gave up 6 bases and J gave up 3 bases, with 8 bases separating them. In DNA form, the CDR3 reads TGTGCCAGCAGAAGGACGGAAGAGACCCAGTACTTC. The encoded protein is CASRRTEETQYF.

This clonotype was seen repeatedly, ten times or more. The chain joins TRBV7-9 to TRBJ2-5; TRBD2 matches 7 bases. V was clipped by 4 bases and J by 1 base; unmatched bases: 6. The CDR3 runs 15 residues. CDR1 and CDR2 from the germline V gene are SEHNR and FQNEAQ (reference sequence). CDR3 sequence reads: CASSSRDYSQETQYF. In DNA, the CDR3 is TGTGCCAGCAGCTCGAGGGACTATTCCCAAGAGACCCAGTACTTC.

The V call is TRBV20-1, the J call TRBJ2-3; 8 bases fit TRBD2. The germline gives CDR1 DFQATT, CDR2 SNEGSKA (reference sequence). The CDR3 is made up of 16 amino acids. Trimming removed 3 bases from V and 6 bases from J; junction bases left unmatched: 14. CDR3 in DNA: TGCAGTGCTAGCCGAGGGAGCGGGAGTGGGAGGGATACGCAGTATTTT. Translation: CSASRGSGSGRDTQYF.

This clonotype was detected only a few times. The chain is built from TRBV29-1 and TRBJ1-1, with 11 bases lining up with TRBD1. Germline V gene sequence: CDR1 SQVTM, CDR2 ANQGSEA. This CDR3 contains 13 residues. Germline trimming cut 7 bases from V and 7 bases from J; bases unmatched to any gene: 8. In DNA form, the CDR3 reads TGCAGCGCAGGACAGGGGGCCGCGGGTGAAGCTTTCTTT. Residues: CSAGQGAAGEAFF.

This chain connects TRBV14 to TRBJ1-6; no definite D call. CDR3 length: 14 amino acids. V was clipped by 0 bases and J by 6 bases, with 6 bases between them. The V gene's germline CDR1 is SGHDN and CDR2 FVKESK. The CDR3 coding sequence is TGTGCCAGCAGCCAAGAAACGGCTAATTCACCCCTCCACTTT. Protein sequence: CASSQETANSPLHF.

This clonotype was recorded many times. This sequence joins TRBV2 and TRBJ2-2; 7 bases map to TRBD2. CDR3 length: 18 amino acids. The germline CDR1 and CDR2 sequences are SNHLY and FYNNEI. Trimming took 6 bases from V and 0 from J; bases not matched to a gene: 13. The CDR3 region is CASSLPPRGTANTGELFF. For the CDR3, the DNA is TGTGCCAGCAGCCTTCCTCCGCGGGGGACTGCGAACACCGGGGAGCTGTTTTTT.

The chain uses TRBV7-2 and TRBJ2-1; weak D call: TRBD1 (5 bases). V was trimmed by 0 bases and J by 4 bases, leaving 7 bases between them. The CDR3 extends over 14 amino acids. The germline CDR1 and CDR2 sequences are SGHTA and FQGNSA. CDR3 amino acids: CASSLAAGYNEQFF. CDR3 sequence (DNA): TGTGCCAGCAGCTTAGCGGCAGGGTACAATGAGCAGTTCTTC.

This clonotype was detected many times. V and J are TRBV11-2 and TRBJ2-7; no clear D. The germline V gene has CDR1 SGHAT and CDR2 FQNNGV. The CDR3 has 15 residues. The ends were cut back, 1 base at V and 2 bases at J, with 12 bases in the middle. The CDR3 here is CASSLGLTSAYEQYF. CDR3 DNA sequence: TGTGCCAGCAGCTTAGGGCTAACCTCCGCCTACGAGCAGTACTTC.

In its sample, this clonotype was seen many times. CDR3 sequence reads: CASSLMGGKNYGYTF. The CDR3 DNA is TGTGCCAGCAGTTTAATGGGGGGCAAAAACTATGGCTACACCTTC. The J gene is TRBJ1-2, the V gene TRBV28; D might be TRBD1 (6 bases). This CDR3 contains 15 residues. Germline assignment: CDR1 MDHEN and CDR2 SYDVKM. Trimming cost V 2 bases and J 2 bases, with 12 bases left between them.

Ten or more counts support this clonotype. This rearrangement joins TRBV10-3 to TRBJ1-1; D is ambiguous. Germline V gene sequence: CDR1 ENHRY, CDR2 SYGVKD. The V and J ends lost 2 bases and 8 bases respectively, with 6 bases between them. The CDR3 extends over 11 amino acids. CDR3 sequence: CAISEATEAFF. In nucleotides, the CDR3 is TGTGCCATCAGTGAGGCGACAGAAGCTTTCTTT.

The chain employs TRBV5-4 and TRBJ2-7; 10 bases fit TRBD2. This CDR3 has 15 amino acids. Germline V gene lookup returns CDR1 SGHNT and CDR2 YYREEE (reference sequence). J lost 0 bases, V lost 4 bases, and 4 bases had no gene match. The CDR3 loop is CASSVTSGVSYEQYF. Here the CDR3 DNA reads TGTGCCAGCAGCGTTACTAGCGGGGTCTCCTACGAGCAGTACTTC.

In this sample, this clonotype turned up many times. This chain uses TRBV4-3 with TRBJ2-2; 12 bases match TRBD2. The CDR3 runs 15 residues. CDR1 is LGHNA, CDR2 YSLEER, per germline. Trimming at V came to 4 bases and at J to 7 bases, leaving 4 bases not matched to a gene. The CDR3 reads CASSRSSGRVGELFF. The CDR3 nucleotides are TGCGCCAGCAGCCGATCTAGCGGGAGGGTCGGGGAGCTGTTTTTT.

This clonotype appeared many times. The chain joins TRBV19 to TRBJ1-1; no firm D call. CDR1 LNHDA and CDR2 SQIVND come from the germline V gene (reference sequence). The CDR3 is 11 residues long. Trimming stripped 5 bases from V and 8 bases from J, with 9 bases between. CDR3 sequence: CASSQRREAFF. CDR3 nucleotide sequence: TGTGCCAGTAGTCAACGCCGGGAAGCTTTCTTT.

In this sample, this clonotype turned up many times. This chain's CDR3 is CASSRQGNSGNTIYF. CDR3 DNA sequence: TGTGCCAGCAGTCGACAGGGAAACTCTGGAAACACCATATATTTT. This chain joins TRBV6-5 and TRBJ1-3, with 7 bases identical to TRBD1. The CDR3 runs to 15 residues. The germline V gene has CDR1 MNHEY and CDR2 SVGAGI. Losses at the gene ends were 5 bases for V and 0 bases for J; bases not matched to a gene: 4.

The sample holds a few counts of this clonotype. The J gene is TRBJ1-5, the V gene TRBV4-3; possible D gene TRBD1, 5 bases. The CDR3 runs to 14 residues. Trimming pared 1 base from V and 1 base from J, leaving 5 bases between. The germline V gene has CDR1 LGHNA and CDR2 YSLEER. CDR3 residues: CASSQGDSNQPQHF. CDR3 DNA sequence: TGCGCCAGCAGCCAAGGGGACAGCAATCAGCCCCAGCATTTT.

V and J are TRBV3-1 and TRBJ2-5; TRBD2 aligns across 16 bases. With V trimmed by 7 bases and J by 2 bases, 4 bases remained unmatched. In germline, CDR1 is LGHDT, CDR2 YNNKEL (reference sequence). The CDR3 spans 16 residues. As DNA, the CDR3 is TGTGCCAGCACCGGGACTAGCGGGAGGGGGCAAGAGACCCAGTACTTC. The encoded protein is CASTGTSGRGQETQYF.

The J gene is TRBJ2-3, the V gene TRBV6-2 or TRBV6-3; no clear D gene. V was clipped by 6 bases and J by 0 bases, with 13 bases between them. The germline CDR1 and CDR2 sequences are MNHEY and SVGEGT. The CDR3 covers 15 residues. CDR3: CASSRRAASTDTQYF. The CDR3 DNA follows: TGTGCCAGCAGCCGCCGGGCGGCTAGCACAGATACGCAGTATTTT.

This clonotype was seen repeatedly, ten times or more. This sequence joins TRBV7-2 and TRBJ1-1; TRBD1 aligns across 9 bases. This CDR3 comprises 15 residues. From germline, CDR1 is SGHTA and CDR2 FQGNSA. V gave up 5 bases and J gave up 4 bases; unmatched junction bases: 8. The CDR3 nucleotides read TGTGCCAGCAGCCCACACTCGGGACAGGGCACTGAAGCTTTCTTT. This encodes CASSPHSGQGTEAFF.

In its sample, this clonotype was seen many times. This chain uses TRBV10-3 with TRBJ1-1; D ambiguous. There are 13 residues in the CDR3. Germline V gives CDR1 ENHRY, CDR2 SYGVKD. V lost 11 bases, J lost 5 bases, and 18 bases lay in between. In nucleotides, the CDR3 is TGTGCCGTTCTGTCAGTCGTGGGAACTGAAGCTTTCTTT. Protein sequence: CAVLSVVGTEAFF.

This clonotype was seen many times. V is TRBV7-2 and J is TRBJ2-7, with TRBD1 matching over 8 bases. The V gene's germline CDR1 is SGHTA and CDR2 FQGNSA. This CDR3 contains 16 residues. With V trimmed by 5 bases and J by 4 bases, 13 bases remained unmatched. The CDR3 region has the DNA TGTGCCAGCAGCACCCGCGGGCAGGGGGCTTCATACGAGCAGTACTTC. Translation gives CASSTRGQGASYEQYF.